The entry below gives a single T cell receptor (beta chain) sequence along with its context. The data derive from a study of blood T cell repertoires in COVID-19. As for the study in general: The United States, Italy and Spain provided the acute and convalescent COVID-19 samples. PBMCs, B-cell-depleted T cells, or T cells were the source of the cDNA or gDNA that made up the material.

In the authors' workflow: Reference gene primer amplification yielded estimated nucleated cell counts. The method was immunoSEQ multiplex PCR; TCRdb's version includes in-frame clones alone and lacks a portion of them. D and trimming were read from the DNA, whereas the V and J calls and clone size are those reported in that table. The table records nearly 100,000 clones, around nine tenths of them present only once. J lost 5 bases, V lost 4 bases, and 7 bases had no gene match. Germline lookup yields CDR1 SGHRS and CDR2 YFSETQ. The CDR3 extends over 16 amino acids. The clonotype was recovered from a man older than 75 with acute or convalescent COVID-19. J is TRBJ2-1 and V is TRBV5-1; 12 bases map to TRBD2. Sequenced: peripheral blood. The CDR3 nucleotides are TGCGCCAGCAGCGCGGCTAGCGGGAGGGGGCACAATGAGCAGTTCTTC. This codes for CASSAASGRGHNEQFF. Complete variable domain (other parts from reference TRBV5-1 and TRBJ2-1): KAGVTQTPRYLIKTRGQQVTLSCSPISGHRSVSWYQQTPGQGLQFLFEYFSETQRNKGNFPGRFSGRQFSNSRSEMNVSTLELGDSALYLCASSAASGRGHNEQFFGPGTRLTVL.